A single TCR beta chain is shown here with its context. Other DNA sequences from this sample encode an identical CDR3 as well. The sample comes from a study of metastatic and nonmetastatic thyroid tumors. Study-level information: Repertoires from malignant and benign thyroid patients were compared across blood and tumor or nodule tissue.

Authors' analysis steps: Using the CDR3 differences seen across clinicopathological groups, the authors built a distant-metastasis classifier for papillary thyroid cancer, which was meant to discriminate distant-metastatic patients. TCRdb used MiXCR to call clones anew from the PCR reads. TCRdb's processing, not the authors', yielded these V and J calls. The sample has around 16,000 clones; approximately 30% are singletons. Ahead of thyroid surgery, no patient had received treatment of any kind. V shed 8 bases and J shed 0 bases, with 11 bases lying between them. The germline CDR1 and CDR2 sequences are SGHDT and YYEEEE. The CDR3 spans 13 residues.

V usage is TRBV5-6 and J usage is TRBJ1-1, with a possible D match to TRBD1 (5 bases). Sequencing input: adjacent normal tissue. This receptor was obtained from a female donor with papillary thyroid cancer or a benign thyroid nodule (not recorded which). Some clones in this sample may be carry-over from other donors' samples. The CDR3 bases are TGTGCCAGTAGGGGCCAGGTGAACACTGAAGCTTTCTTT. It is translated as CASRGQVNTEAFF.